One T cell receptor beta chain is described in this entry. The antigen it recognizes is unknown. No much larger clone is present one base from it, and per-base qualities are unavailable. Library creation used the immunoSEQ multiplex PCR assay. From the authors' description of their analysis: A statistical classification framework was developed to diagnose cytomegalovirus status using the catalog of TCR beta chain sequences. TCRdb retrieved this table from immuneACCESS and kept in-frame rearrangements only. Not all clones are present; in checked studies, unresolved V genes account for under half, and no reason is known for the remainder. D and trimming come from the DNA, and the V and J calls and clone size come from that table. This sample has about 360,000 clones in its table, and 86% of those were observed once. Under 0.9% of the sample goes to the ten largest clones. The sample belongs to a study of cytomegalovirus exposure and HLA in healthy donors (dated by TCRdb to 2017 to 2019). Regarding the complete study: According to a later analysis, the 120 or so validation repertoires were produced on the same platform as the 700 or so repertoires of the first cohort. The study was designed to test whether signatures of past pathogen exposure could be identified by cataloging public T cell receptors. The study combined high-throughput TCR immunosequencing, statistical association of individual TCRs with disease status, and machine learning to predict cytomegalovirus infection status. A separate validation cohort of roughly 110 different subjects was used in addition to the 666-subject first cohort.

Overall study results and their limits: It was suggested by the authors that the approach could potentially be generalized to other disease states and immunological phenotypes. The study listed 164 TCR beta chains as associated with cytomegalovirus. The validation cohort had no HLA typing available for a later analysis, so co-occurrence within that cohort was assessed over all 130 or so repertoires. Three of the identified cytomegalovirus-associated TCR beta chains were confirmed in vitro to be specific for cytomegalovirus antigens. The classifier was reported to diagnose cytomegalovirus status with high specificity and sensitivity in both the original and validation cohorts. While some public TCRs were present in many individuals, most TCR sequences turned up only very rarely across donors. A later analysis found that TCRs clustered in the first cohort also tended to co-occur in the 120 validation repertoires, with approximately 95% of cluster scores above 0.

The donors were included in the validation cohort of over a hundred subjects, a group kept apart from the approximately 650-subject first cohort. Inclusive of the bounding cysteine and phenylalanine, the CDR3 is 11 residues long. The sequence is cut down to CDR3 DNA, 33 bases in frame from base 1. CDR1 and CDR2, looked up from the germline V gene, are SNHLY and FYNNEI. The sequencing sample was made of PBMCs. The V and J segments used are TRBV2 and TRBJ2-7, with TRBD2 perhaps the D gene, on 5 matching bases. The receptor was derived from a woman between 18 and 30 years old in good health and CMV-seronegative. The DNA is TGTGGCGAGGGCAGCCACTACGAGCAGTACTTC. It is translated as CGEGSHYEQYF.